This T cell receptor beta chain was captured by sequencing in a study of blood T cells in healthy people across ages. Regarding the study as a whole: TCR beta diversity, measured per million T cells, fell in a roughly linear way with age.

The CDR3 extends over 14 amino acids. V dropped 8 bases and J dropped 8; count of bases not matched to a gene: 9. CDR1 is WSHSY, CDR2 SAAADI, per germline. Remarks on this clonotype: Its antigen is unidentified.

PCR was performed a second time for about 7 to 12 cycles using a sample-barcoded 5' primer and a J-beta primer mix. One entry per CDR3 protein results from TCRdb running MiXCR on the 5' RACE reads. Among hundreds of thousands of distinct CDR3 sequences listed, 50% to 65% were seen once. Sample: blood. This sequence joins TRBV10-2 and TRBJ2-1, with 10 bases identical to TRBD2. The TCR sequence derives from a man at least 80 years old in good health. The CDR3: CASGAGGPLHEQFF. The DNA of the CDR3 is TGCGCCAGCGGAGCGGGAGGGCCGCTCCATGAGCAGTTCTTC.